The 23 T cell receptor beta chains presented below share a single source sample, sequenced in a study of T cell responses to AZD1222 COVID-19 vaccine. The repertoire was sequenced with immunoSEQ multiplex PCR; TCRdb's copy has only in-frame clones and lacks some. This table has about 92,000 clones, roughly 87% appearing once. This specimen was peripheral blood, taken on day 0 of AZD1222 vaccination. The receptor set was obtained from an adult in good health.

The chain's CDR3 is CASSSGWGYTF. The CDR3 nucleotides read TGTGCCAGCAGTTCGGGTTGGGGCTACACCTTC. The chain recombines TRBV27 with TRBJ1-2, with unresolved D. Germline CDR1 MNHEY, CDR2 SMNVEV (reference sequence). This CDR3 region has 11 residues. Trimming took off 4 bases at V and 8 bases at J, with 8 bases between the two ends.

The CDR3 nucleotides are TGTGCCAGCAAACACAATGAGCAGTTCTTC. This sequence encodes CASKHNEQFF. This chain links TRBV2 with TRBJ2-1; D not resolved. The V end lost 7 bases, the J end lost 5 bases, and 3 bases lay between the germline ends. Germline V gene sequence: CDR1 SNHLY, CDR2 FYNNEI. There are 10 residues in the CDR3.

This clone appeared once. The chain uses TRBV5-6 and TRBJ2-3, with 7 bases fitting TRBD1. With 3 bases clipped from V and 7 bases from J, the junction kept 11 bases outside the gene matches. CDR1 and CDR2 from the germline V gene are SGHDT and YYEEEE. This CDR3 contains 15 residues. CDR3 amino acids: CASSSSPQGPNTQYF. CDR3 DNA: TGTGCCAGCAGCTCCTCCCCACAGGGGCCGAATACGCAGTATTTT.

J is TRBJ2-2 and V is TRBV28; TRBD2 aligns across 13 bases. The V and J ends lost 7 bases and 7 bases, in that order; junction bases with no gene match: 6. This CDR3 is 15 amino acids long. Germline V lookup: CDR1 MDHEN, CDR2 SYDVKM. CDR3: CASTGLAGVGGELFF. In DNA, the CDR3 is TGTGCCAGCACCGGACTAGCGGGAGTTGGCGGGGAGCTGTTTTTT.

The CDR3 protein is CASSELGTGYEKLFF. For the CDR3, the DNA is TGTGCCAGCAGTGAACTCGGGACAGGGTATGAAAAACTGTTTTTT. The genes are TRBV2 and TRBJ1-4; 9 nucleotides line up with TRBD1. CDR1 and CDR2 (germline): SNHLY, FYNNEI. With 2 bases clipped from V and 6 bases from J, the junction kept 4 bases outside the gene matches. There are 15 residues in the CDR3.

This clone was counted a few times. The chain has TRBV2 and TRBJ2-7, with a tentative D call TRBD1 (5 bases). The ends were cut back, 1 base at V and 2 bases at J, with 12 bases in the middle. This CDR3 contains 15 residues. Germline assignment: CDR1 SNHLY and CDR2 FYNNEI. CDR3 loop: CASSEGQGQTYEQYF. The CDR3 nucleotides read TGTGCCAGCAGTGAAGGGCAGGGCCAAACCTACGAGCAGTACTTC.

This chain connects TRBV19 to TRBJ2-4; TRBD1 matches at 7 bases. This CDR3 contains 17 residues. Per the germline V gene, CDR1 is LNHDA and CDR2 is SQIVND (reference sequence). V gave up 1 base and J gave up 0 bases; unmatched junction bases: 6. CDR3 DNA sequence: TGTGCCAGTAGTATAGTTGCAGGGGGAGTAGCCAAAAACATTCAGTACTTC. As protein: CASSIVAGGVAKNIQYF.

The chain is built from TRBV5-1 and TRBJ2-5; D remains unclear. The V end lost 1 base, the J end lost 2 bases, and 18 bases lay between the germline ends. Germline CDR1 SGHRS, CDR2 YFSETQ. The CDR3 is 17 residues long. CDR3 region: CASSLSGLADYQETQYF. The CDR3 nucleotides read TGCGCCAGCAGCTTGTCCGGGCTGGCAGATTATCAAGAGACCCAGTACTTC.

V and J are TRBV28 and TRBJ1-5; 10 bases fit TRBD1. The CDR3 has 15 residues. Trimming removed 6 bases from V and 1 base from J; junction bases left unmatched: 3. Germline lookup yields CDR1 MDHEN and CDR2 SYDVKM. The CDR3 here is CASRRTGGSNQPQHF. CDR3 sequence (DNA): TGTGCCAGCAGAAGGACAGGGGGAAGCAATCAGCCCCAGCATTTT.

The chain uses TRBV24-1 and TRBJ2-1; TRBD1 matches at 8 bases. This CDR3 region has 16 residues. Germline CDR1 is KGHDR and CDR2 is SFDVKD. J gave up 6 bases and V 3 bases, and 9 bases lay outside the gene matches. Here the CDR3 DNA reads TGTGCCACCAGTGATGTATTCGGACAGGGTGCCAATGAGCAGTTCTTC. Translation: CATSDVFGQGANEQFF.

This chain joins TRBV7-8 and TRBJ2-7, with D perhaps matching TRBD1 (6 bases). The germline CDR1 and CDR2 sequences are SGHVS and FQNEAQ. V lost 3 bases, J lost 5 bases, and 11 bases lay in between. The CDR3 runs to 13 residues. The CDR3 DNA follows: TGTGCCAGCAGCTTTACAGGGAACCACGAGCAGTACTTC. The encoded protein is CASSFTGNHEQYF.

V gene TRBV27 combines with J gene TRBJ1-4, with 9 bases aligning to TRBD1. CDR1 is MNHEY and CDR2 is SMNVEV in the germline V gene (reference sequence). V trimming: 5 bases; J trimming: 2 bases; junction bases outside the gene matches: 6. This CDR3 contains 16 residues. In DNA form, the CDR3 reads TGTGCCAGCAGTGAGGGGACAGGGAACACTAATGAAAAACTGTTTTTT. It specifies CASSEGTGNTNEKLFF.

The chain joins TRBV27 to TRBJ2-1; D not resolved. In germline, CDR1 is MNHEY, CDR2 SMNVEV (reference sequence). The CDR3 is 11 residues long. Trimming pared 7 bases from V and 3 bases from J, leaving 4 bases between. This CDR3 is CASTSYNEQFF. CDR3 nucleotide sequence: TGTGCCAGCACCAGCTACAATGAGCAGTTCTTC.

The chain carries TRBV28 and TRBJ2-3, with 11 positions matching TRBD1. Trimming took 6 bases from V and 2 from J; bases not matched to a gene: 7. The CDR3 has 16 residues. Germline values: CDR1 MDHEN, CDR2 SYDVKM. The CDR3 protein is CASSRGQGGSTDTQYF. The CDR3 DNA is TGTGCCAGCAGCCGGGGACAGGGGGGATCCACAGATACGCAGTATTTT.

The rearrangement links TRBV7-6 to TRBJ2-3; 10 bases match TRBD2. CDR3 length: 15 amino acids. Per the germline V gene, CDR1 is SGHVS and CDR2 is FNYEAQ. The V segment lost 5 bases and the J segment 1 base; nucleotides outside the gene matches: 3. CDR3 protein: CASSPLAGGTDTQYF. Here the CDR3 DNA reads TGTGCCAGCAGCCCCCTAGCGGGAGGCACAGATACGCAGTATTTT.

The V and J genes are TRBV2 and TRBJ2-1; 7 bases match TRBD2. The CDR3 sequence is 14 residues long. V trimming: 7 bases; J trimming: 3 bases; junction bases outside the gene matches: 6. CDR1 SNHLY and CDR2 FYNNEI come from the germline V gene. This chain's CDR3 is CASKGGRVYNEQFF. Written as DNA, the CDR3 is TGTGCCAGCAAGGGCGGGAGAGTCTACAATGAGCAGTTCTTC.

The V and J genes are TRBV20-1 and TRBJ2-1; weak D call: TRBD1 (6 bases). Germline V gives CDR1 DFQATT, CDR2 SNEGSKA (reference sequence). CDR3 length: 16 residues. Trimming removed 3 bases from V and 2 bases from J, with 17 bases in between. The CDR3 coding sequence is TGCAGTGCTAGTGATTTGGGGGCCGGGACCTACAATGAGCAGTTCTTC. It specifies CSASDLGAGTYNEQFF.

This clone was seen just once. CDR3 bases: TGTGCCAGCAGCGGTAGCTTGGGGTGGAACACTGAAGCTTTCTTT. Encoded protein: CASSGSLGWNTEAFF. This chain links TRBV9 with TRBJ1-1; D remains ambiguous. V was pared by 3 bases and J by 1 base, with 13 bases between. Per germline, CDR1 SGDLS and CDR2 YYNGEE. The CDR3 runs 15 residues.

The chain employs TRBV9 and TRBJ2-1, with D unclear. V was pared by 2 bases and J by 7 bases, with 10 bases between. The CDR3 has 13 amino acids. Germline V gene lookup returns CDR1 SGDLS and CDR2 YYNGEE. CDR3 nucleotides: TGTGCCAGCAGCGTTGATTCCCGAAATGAGCAGTTCTTC. Its translation is CASSVDSRNEQFF.

The chain combines TRBV7-3 with TRBJ1-5, with TRBD1 as a possible D gene (6 bases). The germline V and J ends were trimmed by 8 bases and 0 bases, with 17 bases remaining between them. Germline V gene sequence: CDR1 SGHTA, CDR2 FQGTGA. The CDR3 loop spans 16 amino acids. CDR3 coding DNA: TGTGCCAGCGGGGAACAGGGACTATATAGCAATCAGCCCCAGCATTTT. It specifies CASGEQGLYSNQPQHF. The full variable domain, with the rest looked up from reference TRBV7-3 and TRBJ1-5, is GAGVSQTPSNKVTEKGKYVELRCDPISGHTALYWYRQSLGQGPEFLIYFQGTGAADDSGLPNDRFFAVRPEGSVSTLKIQRTERGDSAVYLCASGEQGLYSNQPQHFGDGTRLSIL.

This clone was recorded once. The chain employs TRBV2 and TRBJ1-2; a possible D gene is TRBD1 (5 bases). Trimming removed 3 bases at V and 4 bases at J, with 15 bases between. The V gene's germline CDR1 is SNHLY and CDR2 FYNNEI. The CDR3 loop spans 15 amino acids. The CDR3, as DNA: TGTGCCAGCAGTGAGAGTTTAGGGGTTGGCTATGGCTACACCTTC. This encodes CASSESLGVGYGYTF.

The chain carries TRBV28 and TRBJ2-2; the match to TRBD2 covers 9 bases. The CDR3 spans 17 residues. CDR1 is MDHEN and CDR2 is SYDVKM in the germline V gene. V shed 6 bases, J shed 1 base, and the junction held 9 bases outside the gene matches. As DNA, the CDR3 is TGTGCCAGCAGCTCCCGGAAACTAGCGGGGAACACCGGGGAGCTGTTTTTT. Protein product: CASSSRKLAGNTGELFF.

The rearrangement uses TRBV11-2 and TRBJ2-1; 10 bases map to TRBD2. The trim removed 5 bases at V and 8 bases at J, leaving 12 bases unmatched. This CDR3 contains 16 residues. Germline V gives CDR1 SGHAT, CDR2 FQNNGV. The CDR3 sequence is CASSGSGRALHYEQFF. The DNA for the CDR3 is TGTGCCAGCAGCGGGAGCGGGAGGGCTCTTCACTATGAGCAGTTCTTC.